Below are 28 T cell receptor beta chains sequenced from a single sample in a study of cytomegalovirus exposure and HLA in healthy donors. With 60 Vbeta and 13 Jbeta primers, the PCR was carried out. Sequencing was performed with immunoSEQ multiplex PCR; in TCRdb, only in-frame clones are kept and a portion is missing. The sample shows 100,000 to 150,000 clones, roughly 76% of them seen only once. Sequenced: PBMCs. The receptors come from a man aged 50 or older in good health and CMV-seropositive.

The V gene is TRBV7-2, the J gene TRBJ2-3; a weak D match, TRBD1 (6 bases). With 8 bases removed from V and 2 bases from J, the gap between germline ends came to 17 bases. Germline CDR1 SGHTA, CDR2 FQGNSA. The CDR3 runs to 15 residues. Here the CDR3 reads CASSQGQVNTDTQYF. In DNA form, the CDR3 reads TGTGCCAGCTCCCAGGGGCAGGTTAACACAGATACGCAGTATTTT.

This rearrangement joins TRBV5-1 to TRBJ2-5; maybe TRBD2 (6 bases). Germline V gene lookup returns CDR1 SGHRS and CDR2 YFSETQ. The CDR3 contains 13 residues. V was shortened by 1 base and J by 4 bases, with 8 bases between the two germline ends. CDR3 sequence (DNA): TGCGCCAGCAGCTTGTGGCGGGGAGAGACCCAGTACTTC. It is translated as CASSLWRGETQYF.

This clone has just one count. This CDR3 is CASSPLMGAIEQFF. The CDR3 DNA is TGTGCCAGCAGCCCACTTATGGGGGCCATTGAGCAGTTCTTC. The J gene is TRBJ2-1, the V gene TRBV11-1; D is perhaps TRBD1 (6 bases). The germline V gene encodes CDR1 SGHAT and CDR2 FQDESV (reference sequence). The CDR3 loop spans 14 amino acids. V lost 5 bases to trimming and J lost 9 bases, with 17 bases between them.

The chain couples TRBV6-5 to TRBJ2-7; a weak D match, TRBD1 (5 bases). The CDR3 is made up of 16 amino acids. V was cut by 2 bases and J by 0 bases, with 14 bases left in between. The germline CDR1 and CDR2 sequences are MNHEY and SVGAGI. DNA of the CDR3: TGTGCCAGCAGTTACGTAGGGGCAGCTACCTCCTACGAGCAGTACTTC. Residues: CASSYVGAATSYEQYF.

The chain has TRBV19 and TRBJ1-2; D possibly corresponds to TRBD1 (6 bases). The germline CDR1 and CDR2 sequences are LNHDA and SQIVND (reference sequence). Trimming cost V 4 bases and J 4 bases, with 7 bases left between them. The CDR3 contains 12 residues. This chain's CDR3 is CASSRGGYGYTF. The DNA of the CDR3 is TGTGCCAGTAGTAGAGGGGGCTATGGCTACACCTTC. The full variable domain, completed using reference TRBV19 and TRBJ1-2, is DGGITQSPKYLFRKEGQNVTLSCEQNLNHDAMYWYRQDPGQGLRLIYYSQIVNDFQKGDIAEGYSVSREKKESFPLTVTSAQKNPTAFYLCASSRGGYGYTFGSGTRLTVV.

This clone has just a few counts. This chain connects TRBV21-1 to TRBJ2-2; the listed D gene, TRBD2, was not tested against the DNA. TRBV21-1 is designated a pseudogene. The CDR3 length is 17 residues. The CDR3, as DNA: TGTGCCAGCATGAAGTGGGCTAGCGGGGGGAACACCGGGGAGCTGTTTTTT. It translates to CASMKWASGGNTGELFF.

The chain combines TRBV6-6 with TRBJ1-2; D call uncertain. Germline V gives CDR1 MNHNY, CDR2 SVGAGI (reference sequence). The V end lost 2 bases, the J end lost 4 bases, and 14 bases lay between the germline ends. The CDR3 runs to 15 residues. As DNA, the CDR3 is TGTGCCAGCAGTTACGGGGAGGGTGAGGTCTATGGCTACACCTTC. Amino acids: CASSYGEGEVYGYTF.

V is TRBV29-1 and J is TRBJ2-7, with 11 nucleotides matching TRBD2. Germline V CDR1 and CDR2: SQVTM, ANQGSEA. This CDR3 spans 13 amino acids. V trimming: 7 bases; J trimming: 3 bases; junction bases outside the gene matches: 5. The CDR3 region is CSALGTSGYEQYF. Here the CDR3 DNA reads TGCAGCGCCCTCGGGACTAGCGGCTACGAGCAGTACTTC.

The chain links TRBV7-4 to TRBJ1-6; TRBD1 might be the D (5 bases). The CDR3 sequence is 15 residues long. Germline assignment: CDR1 SGHVT and CDR2 SQSDAQ. V was trimmed by 4 bases and J by 4 bases, leaving 11 bases between them. This CDR3 is CASSSNRPYNSPLHF. CDR3 nucleotide sequence: TGTGCCAGCAGCTCAAACAGGCCATATAATTCACCCCTCCACTTT.

The V and J genes are TRBV6-5 and TRBJ1-1; D remains ambiguous. Per germline, CDR1 MNHEY and CDR2 SVGAGI. There are 16 residues in the CDR3. Trimming took off 3 bases at V and 0 bases at J, with 14 bases between the two ends. DNA of the CDR3: TGTGCCAGCAGTTATTCGGCAGGCTCCATGAACACTGAAGCTTTCTTT. This gives the protein CASSYSAGSMNTEAFF.

This chain joins TRBV28 and TRBJ1-5, with 8 bases that match TRBD1. Trimming cost V 1 base and J 5 bases; bases outside gene matches: 7. Germline values: CDR1 MDHEN, CDR2 SYDVKM. There are 16 residues in the CDR3. CDR3 sequence reads: CASSLYGTGTDQPQHF. The CDR3 bases are TGTGCCAGCAGTTTATACGGGACAGGAACCGATCAGCCCCAGCATTTT.

The rearrangement links TRBV9 to TRBJ2-5; 8 nucleotides agree with TRBD2. CDR1 and CDR2 from the germline V gene are SGDLS and YYNGEE. V gave up 0 bases and J gave up 5 bases; unmatched junction bases: 3. The CDR3 has 14 amino acids. As DNA, the CDR3 is TGTGCCAGCAGCGTAGACCGGGGGGGCGAGACCCAGTACTTC. Protein sequence: CASSVDRGGETQYF.

The chain recombines TRBV7-9 with TRBJ2-2; TRBD2 might be the D (5 bases). The V gene lost 1 base and the J gene lost 6 bases, with 9 bases spanning the gap. The CDR3 spans 14 residues. Germline lookup yields CDR1 SEHNR and CDR2 FQNEAQ (reference sequence). The DNA of the CDR3 is TGTGCCAGCAGCTTAGAGCCCGGGGCCGGGGAGCTGTTTTTT. It translates to CASSLEPGAGELFF. Combining the CDR3 with reference TRBV7-9 and TRBJ2-2 gives the whole variable domain DTGVSQNPRHKITKRGQNVTFRCDPISEHNRLYWYRQTLGQGPEFLTYFQNEAQLEKSRLLSDRFSAERPKGSFSTLEIQRTEQGDSAMYLCASSLEPGAGELFFGEGSRLTVL.

This clone showed up just once. The rearrangement uses TRBV2 and TRBJ2-7, with 13 bases fitting TRBD2. CDR1 SNHLY and CDR2 FYNNEI come from the germline V gene. The ends lost 6 bases at V and 4 bases at J; junction bases unmatched: 6. The CDR3 contains 15 residues. The CDR3 loop is CASRAGLAGPYEQYF. The CDR3, as DNA: TGTGCCAGCAGGGCGGGACTAGCGGGGCCATACGAGCAGTACTTC.

The CDR3 DNA reads TGTGCCAGCAGCTTGGGGACTAGCGGGAGGCTCAATGAGCAGTTCTTC. It specifies CASSLGTSGRLNEQFF. J is TRBJ2-1 and V is TRBV5-5; TRBD2 agrees at 14 bases. V lost 0 bases and J lost 6; bases outside the gene matches: 2. CDR1 and CDR2 (germline): SGHKS, YYEKEE (reference sequence). There are 16 residues in the CDR3.

This chain connects TRBV19 to TRBJ1-3; D ambiguous. The germline gives CDR1 LNHDA, CDR2 SQIVND (reference sequence). The V gene lost 5 bases and the J gene lost 2 bases, with 16 bases spanning the gap. The CDR3 length is 16 residues. The DNA of the CDR3 is TGTGCCAGTAGTGAACGGACTCCCTGGGCTGGAAACACCATATATTTT. Its translation is CASSERTPWAGNTIYF.

The gene calls are TRBV6-5 and TRBJ1-1; tentative D call: TRBD1 (5 bases). CDR3 length: 16 amino acids. Germline V gives CDR1 MNHEY, CDR2 SVGAGI. Trimming pared 0 bases from V and 5 bases from J, leaving 16 bases between. CDR3 sequence (DNA): TGTGCCAGCAGTTACTCCACAGGCGCGTTCGGGACTGAAGCTTTCTTT. This gives the protein CASSYSTGAFGTEAFF.

In this sample, this clone turned up a few times. The chain has TRBV4-3 and TRBJ1-2, with D maybe TRBD1 (6 bases). V gave up 1 base and J gave up 5 bases, with 20 bases separating them. This CDR3 is built from 17 residues. The V gene's germline CDR1 is LGHNA and CDR2 YSLEER. The CDR3 loop reads CASSQVGVAGAKYGYTF. CDR3 nucleotide sequence: TGCGCCAGCAGCCAAGTGGGGGTGGCAGGGGCGAAATATGGCTACACCTTC.

The rearrangement uses TRBV19 and TRBJ2-6, with D possibly matching TRBD2 (5 bases). CDR1 and CDR2 from the germline V gene are LNHDA and SQIVND (reference sequence). Trimming cost V 11 bases and J 0 bases, with 14 bases left between them. The CDR3 consists of 15 residues. CDR3 DNA sequence: TGTGCCGGTAAAGCGGACCACTCTGGGGCCAACGTCCTGACTTTC. Translating it yields CAGKADHSGANVLTF.

This clone has just a few counts. This chain connects TRBV14 to TRBJ1-4, with TRBD1 matching over 8 bases. Germline V gene data show CDR1 as SGHDN and CDR2 as FVKESK. V was clipped by 4 bases and J by 2 bases; unmatched bases: 9. The CDR3 sequence is 17 residues long. The CDR3 DNA is TGTGCCAGCAGCCCAAGAGGCAGGGGGCTGACTAATGAAAAACTGTTTTTT. Its protein is CASSPRGRGLTNEKLFF.

This clone was found a few times. The J gene is TRBJ2-3, the V gene TRBV6-5, with a tentative D call TRBD1 (6 bases). The CDR3 has 14 amino acids. Germline V gene lookup returns CDR1 MNHEY and CDR2 SVGAGI. Trimming took 5 bases from V and 7 from J, leaving 16 bases between them. The CDR3 sequence is CASSRPGTPNTQYF. CDR3 bases: TGTGCCAGCAGTCGCCCCGGGACACCAAATACGCAGTATTTT.

This chain joins TRBV29-1 and TRBJ2-7; D might be TRBD1 (6 bases). V gave up 7 bases and J gave up 0 bases, with 16 bases separating them. Germline V lookup: CDR1 SQVTM, CDR2 ANQGSEA. This CDR3 has 14 residues. The CDR3 DNA follows: TGCAGCGCCTCACGGGACACCTACTCCTACGAGCAGTACTTC. Encoded protein: CSASRDTYSYEQYF.

This chain connects TRBV7-2 to TRBJ2-7, with TRBD2 matching 11 bases. Germline V gives CDR1 SGHTA, CDR2 FQGNSA. The V and J ends lost 0 bases and 3 bases, in that order; junction bases with no gene match: 4. The CDR3 is 16 amino acids. The CDR3 region has the DNA TGTGCCAGCAGCTTAGCGCGACTAGCGGGAAACTACGAGCAGTACTTC. This codes for CASSLARLAGNYEQYF. The entire variable domain, with the rest obtained from reference TRBV7-2 and TRBJ2-7, is as follows: GAGVSQSPSNKVTEKGKDVELRCDPISGHTALYWYRQSLGQGLEFLIYFQGNSAPDKSGLPSDRFSAERTGGSVSTLTIQRTQQEDSAVYLCASSLARLAGNYEQYFGPGTRLTVT.

V usage is TRBV5-1 and J usage is TRBJ2-3; TRBD2 matches 12 bases. Germline CDR1 reads SGHRS; CDR2 reads YFSETQ. The V and J ends lost 4 bases and 0 bases, in that order; junction bases with no gene match: 6. This CDR3 has 17 residues. In DNA form, the CDR3 reads TGCGCCAGCAGCGCCGGACTAGCGGGGTCTAGCACAGATACGCAGTATTTT. Its translation: CASSAGLAGSSTDTQYF.

The chain combines TRBV28 with TRBJ1-5; D call uncertain. The ends were cut back, 8 bases at V and 3 bases at J, with 17 bases in the middle. Germline CDR1 is MDHEN and CDR2 is SYDVKM. The CDR3 is made up of 15 amino acids. CDR3 amino acids: CASRERRVTNQPQHF. Here the CDR3 DNA reads TGTGCCAGCCGGGAACGGAGGGTCACCAATCAGCCCCAGCATTTT.

This clone was seen once. CDR3: CASSPLGPNSPLHF. The CDR3 coding sequence is TGTGCCAGCAGCCCCCTCGGTCCAAATTCACCCCTCCACTTT. The chain couples TRBV7-9 to TRBJ1-6, with D unclear. Germline V gene data show CDR1 as SEHNR and CDR2 as FQNEAQ (reference sequence). The V and J ends lost 5 bases and 7 bases respectively, with 12 bases between them. CDR3 size: 14 residues.

The CDR3 region has the DNA TGTGCTAGTGGTTTCCGGAACCGAGGTGAGACTGAAGCTTTCTTT. Its protein product is CASGFRNRGETEAFF. The chain links TRBV12-5 to TRBJ1-1; D gene uncertain. The germline V gene encodes CDR1 LGHNT and CDR2 FRNRAP. The CDR3 spans 15 residues. V lost 3 bases and J 5 bases, leaving 16 bases between the germline ends.

This clone was counted between two and nine times. The rearrangement links TRBV27 to TRBJ2-5; 10 bases are shared with TRBD2. J gave up 2 bases and V 6 bases, and 9 bases lay outside the gene matches. The CDR3 loop spans 16 amino acids. In germline, CDR1 is MNHEY, CDR2 SMNVEV (reference sequence). CDR3 sequence: CASSILSGRGQETQYF. CDR3 coding DNA: TGTGCCAGCAGCATCCTCAGCGGGAGGGGTCAAGAGACCCAGTACTTC.